This record concerns one T cell receptor beta chain sequence. V was shortened by 1 base and J by 2 bases, with 18 bases between the two germline ends. The CDR3 has 17 residues. CDR1 is SGHTA, CDR2 FQGNSA, per germline. A single-stranded UMI oligo with SP2 sequence was ligated to cDNA 3' ends. First-round PCR used approximately 4 cycles and beta primers RC1.1 and RC1.2 covering TRBC1 and TRBC2. TCRdb ran MiXCR on the UMI-ligation and nested PCR reads and lists one entry per CDR3 protein. The table includes around 30,000 distinct CDR3 sequences, 10% detected once. This record comes from a study of quantifying T cell responses using KT2 cells. Whole-study context: RNA was reverse transcribed with TCR alpha and beta constant-region primers.

The source is a human donor. Sequenced material: PBMCs spiked with cells of the T cell clone KT2. The V call is TRBV7-2, the J call TRBJ2-7, with D possibly being TRBD1 (6 bases). In DNA, the CDR3 is TGTGCCAGCAGCTTAGTTAGTAGGGGCCAGGGGACCTACGAGCAGTACTTC. This encodes CASSLVSRGQGTYEQYF.